These T cell receptor beta chains were read from a single sample in a study of blood T cells in healthy people across ages. TCRdb used MiXCR to reprocess the 5' RACE reads, holding one entry per CDR3 protein. The profile shows over 1,200,000 distinct CDR3 sequences, around 59% of them singletons. Material: blood. These receptors were obtained from a man in his late teens or twenties in good health. Both conserved end residues are part of each CDR3. The D gene is left open where the match is weak. The size entry is marked missing in some rows and otherwise reads once, few, many or a size class.

CDR3 length: 15
clone size: few
V gene: TRBV7-9
J gene: TRBJ2-7
D gene: .
CDR3 DNA: TGTGCCAGCAGCCTCGAAGGAGGGAGGCCGGACGAGCAGTACTTC
CDR3 protein: CASSLEGGRPDEQYF

CDR3 length: 15
clone size: .
V gene: TRBV20-1
J gene: TRBJ1-2
D gene: .
CDR3 DNA: TGCAGTGCTAGAGACATGGGTAGGGGAAGCTATGGCTACACCTTC
CDR3 protein: CSARDMGRGSYGYTF

CDR3 length: 17
clone size: many
V gene: TRBV6-2/TRBV6-3
J gene: TRBJ2-3
D gene: .
CDR3 DNA: TGTGCCAGCAGGGGTCCCCGCAGGGATCAAAACACAGATACGCAGTATTTT
CDR3 protein: CASRGPRRDQNTDTQYF

CDR3 length: 16
clone size: .
V gene: TRBV5-1
J gene: TRBJ1-6
D gene: .
CDR3 DNA: TGCGCCAGCAGCCTTCCCGAACAGGGTCTCAATTCACCCCTCCACTTT
CDR3 protein: CASSLPEQGLNSPLHF

CDR3 length: 15
clone size: few
V gene: TRBV7-8
J gene: TRBJ2-6
D gene: .
CDR3 DNA: TGTGCCAGCAGCTTAGGAAACCCTGGGGCCAACGTCCTGACTTTC
CDR3 protein: CASSLGNPGANVLTF

CDR3 length: 14
clone size: .
V gene: TRBV11-2
J gene: TRBJ2-7
D gene: TRBD1
CDR3 DNA: TGTGCCAGCAGCCCACGGACAGGGTATTTCGAGCAGTACTTC
CDR3 protein: CASSPRTGYFEQYF

CDR3 length: 17
clone size: few
V gene: TRBV27
J gene: TRBJ2-1
D gene: .
CDR3 DNA: TGTGCCAGCAGTTTATCGTCGGGGGGCCTCCTCTACAATGAGCAGTTCTTC
CDR3 protein: CASSLSSGGLLYNEQFF

CDR3 length: 13
clone size: .
V gene: TRBV29-1
J gene: TRBJ2-3
D gene: .
CDR3 DNA: TGCAGCGTTGTTTTAGGGGGAACAGATACGCAGTATTTT
CDR3 protein: CSVVLGGTDTQYF

CDR3 length: 16
clone size: .
V gene: TRBV4-1
J gene: TRBJ2-1
D gene: .
CDR3 DNA: TGCGCCAGCAGCCAAGTGGCAGCATTCTCCTACAATGAGCAGTTCTTC
CDR3 protein: CASSQVAAFSYNEQFF

CDR3 length: 15
clone size: .
V gene: TRBV7-6
J gene: TRBJ1-5
D gene: TRBD1
CDR3 DNA: TGTGCCAGCAGCGGATACAGGGGGCTAGGGCAGCCCCAGCATTTT
CDR3 protein: CASSGYRGLGQPQHF

CDR3 length: 20
clone size: few
V gene: TRBV6-5
J gene: TRBJ2-3
D gene: TRBD2
CDR3 DNA: TGTGCCAGCAGTTACTCTAACTCTCCGGGACTAGCGGGGTCCACAGATACGCAGTATTTT
CDR3 protein: CASSYSNSPGLAGSTDTQYF

CDR3 length: 13
clone size: few
V gene: TRBV10-3
J gene: TRBJ2-3
D gene: .
CDR3 DNA: TGTGCCATCAACGGCGGTCCCACAGATACGCAGTATTTT
CDR3 protein: CAINGGPTDTQYF

CDR3 length: 18
clone size: .
V gene: TRBV27
J gene: TRBJ2-3
D gene: TRBD2
CDR3 DNA: TGTGCCAGCAGTTTATCCAGAGGCAGCGGGGGGTCCACAGATACGCAGTATTTT
CDR3 protein: CASSLSRGSGGSTDTQYF

CDR3 length: 15
clone size: .
V gene: TRBV6-6
J gene: TRBJ2-1
D gene: TRBD1
CDR3 DNA: TGTGCCAGCAGTTATCCGGGACAGGGGTACAATGAGCAGTTCTTC
CDR3 protein: CASSYPGQGYNEQFF

CDR3 length: 12
clone size: .
V gene: TRBV6-2/TRBV6-3
J gene: TRBJ2-7
D gene: .
CDR3 DNA: TGTGCCAGCAGGGATAGATTGGCCGAGCAGTACTTC
CDR3 protein: CASRDRLAEQYF